This TCR beta chain was retrieved from a study of T-cell memory formation after mild COVID-19. Germline loops: CDR1 SEHNR, CDR2 FQNEAQ (reference sequence). V was pared by 0 bases and J by 8 bases, with 7 bases between. CDR3 length: 12 amino acids. TCRdb reprocessed the 5' RACE reads via MiXCR and lists one record per CDR3 protein. The sample holds 100,000 to 140,000 distinct CDR3 sequences, approximately 14% seen once. The specimen sequenced was PBMCs or a T cell subset sorted from them (not recorded which). This rearrangement joins TRBV7-9 to TRBJ1-1; no clear D gene. This sequence was found in a man aged 18 to 35 who had mild COVID-19 (a few samples of this study predate the infection). Cell type and time point are not known. The CDR3 DNA reads TGTGCCAGCAGCTTAGCCGTGTTAGAAGCTTTCTTT. It translates to CASSLAVLEAFF.